This T cell receptor (beta chain) was sequenced in a study of early T cells in non-severe SARS-CoV-2 infection. In TCRdb, the 5' RACE reads were re-called with MiXCR into one record per CDR3 protein. The table shows 55,000 to 65,000 distinct CDR3 sequences, with around 8.9% occurring only once. CDR1 and CDR2 (germline): MRHNA, SNTAGT. V gave up 0 bases and J gave up 10 bases, with 9 bases separating them. CDR3 length equals 12 residues. Ten or more counts support this clonotype. The material sequenced was whole blood. This TCR came from an adult who was a healthcare worker with PCR-confirmed SARS-CoV-2 infection or an uninfected control (not recorded which). The rearrangement uses TRBV6-4 and TRBJ1-1; D not resolved. CDR3 in DNA: TGTGCCAGCAGTGACTCGACGGGGAGAGCTTTCTTT. It is translated as CASSDSTGRAFF.